This T cell receptor (beta chain) was documented in a study of neurological immune-mediated disorders. Turning to the study itself: For the roughly 34 multiple sclerosis patients, the disease was relapsing-remitting in roughly 31 and secondary progressive in 3. Points from the study as a whole: Phylogenetic grouping put 18 of 34 multiple sclerosis patients' repertoires into one related-CDR3 cluster, a possible signature. Expansion of TCR clones was greatest in HTLV-1-associated myelopathy and smallest in multiple sclerosis, where it fell below that of healthy controls. Expanded clones shared no identical CDR3 amino acid sequences across subjects, which suggested private TCR-beta repertoires in all groups.

Details on this clonotype: Its antigen remains unidentified.

The CDR3 extends over 18 amino acids. V lost 0 bases to trimming and J lost 1 base; unmatched junction nucleotides: 5. From germline, CDR1 is ENHRY and CDR2 SYGVKD. TCRdb independently ran MiXCR on the 5' RACE reads; one entry per CDR3 protein. Here the sample spans about 78,000 distinct CDR3 sequences, 4.5% to 6.5% being singletons. This receptor was obtained from a woman in her twenties or thirties with multiple sclerosis. The V gene is TRBV10-3, the J gene TRBJ2-3; 12 bases line up with TRBD2. Sequenced: PBMCs. The CDR3 DNA is TGTGCCATCAGTGAGTCGGTGAGGACTAGCGGGGGCACAGATACGCAGTATTTT. Translation: CAISESVRTSGGTDTQYF.